This T cell receptor (beta chain) is from a study of T cell changes during pregnancy in multiple sclerosis. Between the trimmed V and J ends, which lost 5 bases and 5 bases, there was a span of 12 bases. Germline V lookup: CDR1 ENHRY, CDR2 SYGVKD. The CDR3 totals 13 residues. Profiled with immunoSEQ multiplex PCR; TCRdb holds only in-frame clones, not every one. The table shows about 110,000 clones, with around 93% occurring only once. The sequence derives from a female donor with multiple sclerosis, enrolled in a pregnancy study. The sample here was peripheral blood, taken after pregnancy. The gene calls are TRBV10-3 and TRBJ2-5, with D possibly matching TRBD2 (5 bases). CDR3 loop: CAISILATETQYF. DNA for the CDR3: TGTGCCATCAGTATTTTAGCGACGGAGACCCAGTACTTC.